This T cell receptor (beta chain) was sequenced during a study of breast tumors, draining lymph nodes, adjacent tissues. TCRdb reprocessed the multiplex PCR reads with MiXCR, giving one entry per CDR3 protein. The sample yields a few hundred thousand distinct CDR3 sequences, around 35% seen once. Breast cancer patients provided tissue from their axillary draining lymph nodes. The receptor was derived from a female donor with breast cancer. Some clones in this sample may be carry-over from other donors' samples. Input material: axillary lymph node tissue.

DNA of the CDR3: TGTGCCAGCAGGTCCGGGACAGGGGTGGGTAACGAGCAGTACTTC. Amino acids: CASRSGTGVGNEQYF. V and J are TRBV12-3 or TRBV12-4 and TRBJ2-5; 10 bases fit TRBD1. The J call may be mistaken, given a closer DNA end match to TRBJ2-7. The CDR3 is 15 residues long.